These 30 T cell receptor beta chains share one sample of origin, sequenced in a study of identical twins. TCRdb re-called the 5' RACE reads with MiXCR, one entry per CDR3 protein. The table has 1,800,000 or so distinct CDR3 sequences, 32% seen once. The sample consisted of cord blood. These receptor sequences come from a newborn girl in good health.

This clonotype was detected only a few times. The chain couples TRBV5-1 to TRBJ1-2, with TRBD1 identical over 7 bases. Unmatched junction bases numbered 5, after V lost 4 bases and J lost 2 bases. CDR3 size: 14 residues. Germline values: CDR1 SGHRS, CDR2 YFSETQ. The CDR3 reads CASSESQGNYGYTF. The CDR3 bases are TGCGCCAGCAGCGAATCACAGGGGAACTATGGCTACACCTTC.

A note on this clonotype: A read error may explain this, as a much larger clone is one base away. The CDR3 DNA reads TGTGCCAGCAGCCAAGATTTCACAGGCCATACAAACATTCAGTACTTC. It translates to CASSQDFTGHTNIQYF. The chain links TRBV4-2 to TRBJ2-4; the D gene is possibly TRBD1 (5 bases). CDR1 LGHNA and CDR2 YNFKEQ come from the germline V gene. This CDR3 spans 16 amino acids. The V end lost 0 bases, the J end lost 6 bases, and 15 bases lay between the germline ends.

This clonotype was detected only a few times. The rearrangement joins TRBV13 to TRBJ1-2, with D possibly TRBD1 on 6 matching bases. Germline CDR1 PRHDT, CDR2 FYEKMQ (reference sequence). The V gene lost 4 bases and the J gene lost 4 bases, with 16 bases spanning the gap. This CDR3 has 15 amino acids. Here the CDR3 DNA reads TGTGCCAGCAGCTATAGTGGGGGGCGAGTCTATGGCTACACCTTC. Its translation is CASSYSGGRVYGYTF.

This clonotype was detected a few times. This chain links TRBV20-1 with TRBJ2-1, with 7 bases identical to TRBD1. Germline assignment: CDR1 DFQATT and CDR2 SNEGSKA (reference sequence). The CDR3 has 16 residues. The junction had 11 bases not matched to a gene; V was cut back by 6 bases and J by 0 bases. For the CDR3, the DNA is TGCAGTGCAATCTCCCGGACAGGTTACTCCTACAATGAGCAGTTCTTC. Encoded protein: CSAISRTGYSYNEQFF.

The chain combines TRBV12-3 or TRBV12-4 with TRBJ2-4, with TRBD1 as a possible D gene (6 bases). The ends were cut back, 4 bases at V and 0 bases at J, with 10 bases in the middle. This CDR3 is built from 15 residues. The CDR3 coding sequence is TGTGCCAGCAGTTACAGGGTCTTAGCCAAAAACATTCAGTACTTC. Translation gives CASSYRVLAKNIQYF.

The V call is TRBV6-5, the J call TRBJ2-7; 7 nucleotides match TRBD2. Germline loops: CDR1 MNHEY, CDR2 SVGAGI. The CDR3 consists of 14 residues. Trimming removed 5 bases from V and 7 bases from J; junction bases left unmatched: 11. In DNA form, the CDR3 reads TGTGCCAGCAGTCGGCGGGAGCTCTACAATGAGCAGTACTTC. Its translation: CASSRRELYNEQYF.

The chain couples TRBV28 to TRBJ2-1; 8 bases match TRBD2. The V gene's germline CDR1 is MDHEN and CDR2 SYDVKM. The CDR3 loop spans 15 amino acids. After removal of 7 bases from V and 6 bases from J, the junction contained 11 bases not matched to a gene. For the CDR3, the DNA is TGTGCCAGCAACGTCCTGGGGCGGGAGGTCAATGAGCAGTTCTTC. Translation gives CASNVLGREVNEQFF. Using reference TRBV28 and TRBJ2-1 for the parts outside the CDR3, the full variable domain is DVKVTQSSRYLVKRTGEKVFLECVQDMDHENMFWYRQDPGLGLRLIYFSYDVKMKEKGDIPEGYSVSREKKERFSLILESASTNQTSMYLCASNVLGREVNEQFFGPGTRLTVL.

The chain is built from TRBV6-1 and TRBJ1-2; D gene ambiguous. Germline-derived CDR1 and CDR2 are MNHNS and SASEGT. The V end lost 6 bases, the J end lost 5 bases, and 19 bases lay between the germline ends. This CDR3 is 15 amino acids long. As DNA, the CDR3 is TGTGCCAGCAGCCACCTCTGGAAGGCCGCTTATGGCTACACCTTC. It encodes CASSHLWKAAYGYTF.

This clonotype has ten or more counts. The V gene is TRBV29-1, the J gene TRBJ2-7; D call uncertain. Trimming cost V 5 bases and J 2 bases, with 16 bases left between them. Germline CDR1 SQVTM, CDR2 ANQGSEA. The CDR3 runs 14 residues. CDR3 sequence (DNA): TGCAGCGTTAACGTCGAAAGGTACCCCTACGAGCAGTACTTC. This gives the protein CSVNVERYPYEQYF.

This clonotype showed up just a few times. The genes are TRBV4-1 and TRBJ2-3; a weak D match, TRBD1 (5 bases). Trimming removed 3 bases from V and 2 bases from J, with 15 bases in between. The CDR3 covers 16 residues. The V gene's germline CDR1 is MGHRA and CDR2 YSYEKL. The CDR3 spells CASSHRDGHPTDTQYF. CDR3 nucleotides: TGCGCCAGCAGCCACCGAGACGGACACCCCACAGATACGCAGTATTTT.

In this sample, this clonotype turned up a few times. The rearrangement joins TRBV2 to TRBJ2-3, with 7 bases matching TRBD2. The germline V gene has CDR1 SNHLY and CDR2 FYNNEI. There are 14 residues in the CDR3. Trimming removed 11 bases from V and 2 bases from J; junction bases left unmatched: 10. The CDR3 here is CAVTSASPTDTQYF. The CDR3, as DNA: TGTGCCGTAACTAGCGCCTCGCCCACAGATACGCAGTATTTT.

In this sample, this clonotype turned up a few times. The rearrangement links TRBV6-6 to TRBJ2-7, with 9 bases identical to TRBD2. V was clipped by 4 bases and J by 4 bases; unmatched bases: 8. CDR3 length: 15 amino acids. CDR1 and CDR2 (germline): MNHNY, SVGAGI (reference sequence). The CDR3 loop reads CASSSSGGHRYEQYF. CDR3 bases: TGTGCCAGCAGTTCGAGCGGGGGGCACAGATACGAGCAGTACTTC.

V and J are TRBV20-1 and TRBJ2-1, with 10 positions matching TRBD2. The CDR3 spans 19 residues. The germline V gene has CDR1 DFQATT and CDR2 SNEGSKA (reference sequence). Trimming cost V 0 bases and J 4 bases; bases outside gene matches: 15. In nucleotides, the CDR3 is TGCAGTGCTAGAGACACCTCCAAGCCGGGACTAGCGCGATACAATGAGCAGTTCTTC. This encodes CSARDTSKPGLARYNEQFF.

The CDR3 nucleotides read TGTGCCAGCAGCTTAGGAGCAGGGATCATTGACAATGAGCAGTTCTTC. Translated, it gives CASSLGAGIIDNEQFF. This chain joins TRBV7-9 and TRBJ2-1; weak D call: TRBD1 (5 bases). Germline CDR1 reads SEHNR; CDR2 reads FQNEAQ (reference sequence). The CDR3 covers 16 residues. The V gene lost 1 base and the J gene lost 5 bases, with 15 bases spanning the gap.

The rearrangement links TRBV20-1 to TRBJ2-3; maybe TRBD1 (6 bases). The CDR3 runs 14 residues. Germline CDR1 is DFQATT and CDR2 is SNEGSKA (reference sequence). The germline V and J ends were trimmed by 3 bases and 0 bases, with 10 bases remaining between them. The CDR3 nucleotides are TGCAGTGCTAGGCTACAGGGAAGCACAGATACGCAGTATTTT. Encoded protein: CSARLQGSTDTQYF.

This chain connects TRBV29-1 to TRBJ2-5, with 9 bases matching TRBD2. The V segment lost 5 bases and the J segment 4 bases; nucleotides outside the gene matches: 5. This CDR3 comprises 13 residues. Germline lookup yields CDR1 SQVTM and CDR2 ANQGSEA. The CDR3 reads CSVSSGGLETQYF. CDR3 coding DNA: TGCAGCGTTTCCAGCGGGGGGCTAGAGACCCAGTACTTC.

This chain connects TRBV5-8 to TRBJ2-7; 13 bases are a match to TRBD2. V was pared by 7 bases and J by 7 bases, with 11 bases of the junction left unmatched. This CDR3 comprises 15 residues. CDR1 and CDR2 from the germline V gene are SGHTS and YDEGEE. The CDR3 loop is CASADRLAGGQEQYF. The CDR3 region has the DNA TGTGCCAGCGCCGACCGACTAGCGGGGGGCCAGGAGCAGTACTTC.

This clonotype was seen a few times. Written as DNA, the CDR3 is TGTGCCAGCAGCTCTCCGGGGGACGTCAACGTCCTGACTTTC. Amino acids: CASSSPGDVNVLTF. The V and J genes are TRBV5-6 and TRBJ2-6; possible D gene TRBD2, 6 bases. Between the trimmed V and J ends, which lost 3 bases and 9 bases, there was a span of 13 bases. In germline, CDR1 is SGHDT, CDR2 YYEEEE. This CDR3 has 14 residues.

V and J are TRBV11-2 and TRBJ1-4, with D hard to call. The CDR3 loop spans 14 amino acids. Per the germline V gene, CDR1 is SGHAT and CDR2 is FQNNGV. The V end was cut by 8 bases, the J end by 4 bases, with 14 bases between. The CDR3 here is CASCSTEINEKLFF. The CDR3 DNA follows: TGTGCCAGCTGCTCGACTGAGATTAATGAAAAACTGTTTTTT.

This chain links TRBV29-1 with TRBJ2-1; D remains unclear. The germline V gene encodes CDR1 SQVTM and CDR2 ANQGSEA. V was pared by 4 bases and J by 1 base, with 11 bases between. The CDR3 loop spans 14 amino acids. The CDR3 nucleotides read TGCAGCGTTGCCCATCGGTTGTCCTACAATGAGCAGTTCTTC. This gives the protein CSVAHRLSYNEQFF.

The chain recombines TRBV20-1 with TRBJ2-3, with D possibly matching TRBD2 (6 bases). Per germline, CDR1 DFQATT and CDR2 SNEGSKA (reference sequence). This CDR3 contains 16 residues. V was cut by 1 base and J by 1 base, with 15 bases left in between. The CDR3 reads CSARVIAGIRTDTQYF. Written as DNA, the CDR3 is TGCAGTGCTAGAGTCATCGCGGGGATCCGCACAGATACGCAGTATTTT.

This clonotype was seen at least ten times. V is TRBV5-1 and J is TRBJ2-5; D gene unclear. Germline V gene sequence: CDR1 SGHRS, CDR2 YFSETQ. The CDR3 runs to 14 residues. V gave up 4 bases and J gave up 5 bases, with 15 bases separating them. The CDR3 nucleotides read TGCGCCAGCAGCGCGAAGCTTGGAAGCGAGACCCAGTACTTC. Its protein product is CASSAKLGSETQYF.

There are a few counts of this clonotype. CDR3 nucleotide sequence: TGTGCCAGCAGCCAAAACGGGGGACTAGCGTTTGGGTACGAGCAGTACTTC. Amino acid sequence: CASSQNGGLAFGYEQYF. The chain combines TRBV4-2 with TRBJ2-7, with 10 bases fitting TRBD2. The germline gives CDR1 LGHNA, CDR2 YNFKEQ. This CDR3 region has 17 residues. J was trimmed by 4 bases and V by 2 bases; bases with no gene match: 11.

This clonotype was counted only a few times. The chain uses TRBV29-1 and TRBJ1-1; a weak D match, TRBD1 (5 bases). The V gene lost 4 bases and the J gene lost 1 base, with 10 bases spanning the gap. The CDR3 runs to 13 residues. Germline V gives CDR1 SQVTM, CDR2 ANQGSEA. This CDR3 reads CSVVETANTEAFF. CDR3 nucleotide sequence: TGCAGCGTTGTGGAGACAGCGAACACTGAAGCTTTCTTT.

This chain connects TRBV6-6 to TRBJ1-2, with no clear D. Germline loops: CDR1 MNHNY, CDR2 SVGAGI (reference sequence). V lost 7 bases, J lost 4 bases, and 16 bases lay in between. The CDR3 loop spans 14 amino acids. The CDR3 region has the DNA TGTGCCAGCACCCTCCCTCCAGGCGGCTATGGCTACACCTTC. It is translated as CASTLPPGGYGYTF.

The chain has TRBV20-1 and TRBJ2-3; D might be TRBD1 (6 bases). In germline, CDR1 is DFQATT, CDR2 SNEGSKA (reference sequence). This CDR3 region has 12 residues. V gave up 6 bases and J gave up 5 bases, with 12 bases separating them. CDR3 sequence reads: CSAKQGEDTQYF. The CDR3 region has the DNA TGCAGTGCCAAACAGGGTGAAGATACGCAGTATTTT.

This clonotype was detected many times. The gene calls are TRBV12-3 or TRBV12-4 and TRBJ1-6; no clear D. The CDR3 contains 13 residues. The V end was cut by 3 bases, the J end by 7 bases, with 7 bases between. Here the CDR3 reads CASSLAGNSPLHF. CDR3 nucleotides: TGTGCCAGCAGTTTGGCTGGGAATTCACCCCTCCACTTT.

CDR3 residues: CSARELTAGGFQETQYF. The CDR3 DNA reads TGCAGTGCTAGAGAGCTGACAGCGGGGGGCTTCCAAGAGACCCAGTACTTC. The V call is TRBV20-1, the J call TRBJ2-5, with 9 bases lining up with TRBD2. J lost 1 base, V lost 0 bases, and 9 bases had no gene match. Germline V CDR1 and CDR2: DFQATT, SNEGSKA (reference sequence). This CDR3 is 17 amino acids long.

This clonotype was detected only a few times. V gene TRBV18 combines with J gene TRBJ1-2; TRBD1 matches at 10 bases. The trim removed 3 bases at V and 6 bases at J, leaving 4 bases unmatched. This CDR3 comprises 14 residues. Germline V lookup: CDR1 KGHSH, CDR2 LQKENI. CDR3 sequence (DNA): TGTGCCAGCTCACCTAAGGACAGGGGGAATGGCTACACCTTC. Protein sequence: CASSPKDRGNGYTF.

The chain employs TRBV6-1 and TRBJ2-2; D is ambiguous. V dropped 0 bases and J dropped 7 bases, with 15 bases sitting between them. The CDR3 is 16 amino acids. CDR1 and CDR2 from the germline V gene are MNHNS and SASEGT. The CDR3 DNA reads as TGTGCCAGCAGTGAAGCGAGTAGGGTCTACGGCGGGGAGCTGTTTTTT. It yields the protein CASSEASRVYGGELFF.